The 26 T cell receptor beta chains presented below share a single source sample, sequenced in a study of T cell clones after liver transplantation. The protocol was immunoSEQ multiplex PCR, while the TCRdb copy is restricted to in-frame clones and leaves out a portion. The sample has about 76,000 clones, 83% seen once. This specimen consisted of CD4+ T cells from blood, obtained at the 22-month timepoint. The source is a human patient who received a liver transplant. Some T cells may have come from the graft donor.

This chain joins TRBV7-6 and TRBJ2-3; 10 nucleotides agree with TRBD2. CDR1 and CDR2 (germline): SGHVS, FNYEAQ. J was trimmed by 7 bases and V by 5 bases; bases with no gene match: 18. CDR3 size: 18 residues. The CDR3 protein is CASSLLPSSGRAPYTQYF. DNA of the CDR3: TGTGCCAGCAGCCTCCTTCCGAGCAGCGGGAGGGCTCCGTATACGCAGTATTTT.

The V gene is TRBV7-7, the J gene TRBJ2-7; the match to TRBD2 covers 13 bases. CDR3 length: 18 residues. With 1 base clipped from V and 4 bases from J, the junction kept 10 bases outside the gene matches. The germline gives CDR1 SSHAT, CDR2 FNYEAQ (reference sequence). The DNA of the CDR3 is TGTGCCAGCAGCTTAGAGGGACTAGCGGGGATTCCGGGTTACGAGCAGTACTTC. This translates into CASSLEGLAGIPGYEQYF.

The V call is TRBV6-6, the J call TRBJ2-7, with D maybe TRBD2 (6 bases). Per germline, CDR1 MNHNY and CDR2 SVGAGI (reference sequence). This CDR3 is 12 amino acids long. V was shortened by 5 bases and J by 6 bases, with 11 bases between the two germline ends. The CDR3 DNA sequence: TGTGCCAGCAGTGGACGGGGGAGCGAGCAGTACTTC. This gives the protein CASSGRGSEQYF.

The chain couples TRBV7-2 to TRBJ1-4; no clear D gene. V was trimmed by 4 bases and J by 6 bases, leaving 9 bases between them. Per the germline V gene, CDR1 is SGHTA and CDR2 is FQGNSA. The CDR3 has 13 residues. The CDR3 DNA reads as TGTGCCAGCAGCTCTCACGGAGATGAAAAACTGTTTTTT. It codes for CASSSHGDEKLFF.

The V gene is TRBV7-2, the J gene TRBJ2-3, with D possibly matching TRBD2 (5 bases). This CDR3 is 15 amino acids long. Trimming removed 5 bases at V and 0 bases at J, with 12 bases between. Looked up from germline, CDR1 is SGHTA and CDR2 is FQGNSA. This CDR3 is CASSRGLTSTDTQYF. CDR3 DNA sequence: TGTGCCAGCAGCCGTGGACTTACTAGCACAGATACGCAGTATTTT.

Written as DNA, the CDR3 is TGTGCCAGCAGTTTAACTGGGACGGCGGAACAGCCCCAGCATTTT. This encodes CASSLTGTAEQPQHF. This rearrangement joins TRBV27 to TRBJ1-5, with D possibly TRBD1 on 5 matching bases. Germline CDR1 and CDR2: MNHEY and SMNVEV (reference sequence). The CDR3 is 15 residues long. V was cut by 2 bases and J by 7 bases, with 15 bases left in between.

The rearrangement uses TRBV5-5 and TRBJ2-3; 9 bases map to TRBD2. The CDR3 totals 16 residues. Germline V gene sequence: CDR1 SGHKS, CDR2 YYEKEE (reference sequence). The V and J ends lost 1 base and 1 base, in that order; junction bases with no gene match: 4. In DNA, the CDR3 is TGTGCCAGCAGCTTGTTGGAGCGGGGGGGCACAGATACGCAGTATTTT. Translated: CASSLLERGGTDTQYF. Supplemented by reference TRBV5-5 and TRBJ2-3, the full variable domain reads DAGVTQSPTHLIKTRGQQVTLRCSPISGHKSVSWYQQVLGQGPQFIFQYYEKEERGRGNFPDRFSARQFPNYSSELNVNALLLGDSALYLCASSLLERGGTDTQYFGPGTRLTVL.

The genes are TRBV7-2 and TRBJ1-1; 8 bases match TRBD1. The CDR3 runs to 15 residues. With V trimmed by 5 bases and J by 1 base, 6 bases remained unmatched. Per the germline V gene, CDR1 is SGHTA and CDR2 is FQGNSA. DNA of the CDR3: TGTGCCAGCAGCCCCGGGACAGGAAGGAACACTGAAGCTTTCTTT. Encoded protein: CASSPGTGRNTEAFF.

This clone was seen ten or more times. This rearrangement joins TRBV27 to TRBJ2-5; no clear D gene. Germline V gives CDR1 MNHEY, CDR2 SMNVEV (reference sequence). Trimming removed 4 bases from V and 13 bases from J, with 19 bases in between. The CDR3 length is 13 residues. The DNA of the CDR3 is TGTGCCAGCAGTTCCAACCCTGAATCCCGATGGTACTTC. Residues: CASSSNPESRWYF.

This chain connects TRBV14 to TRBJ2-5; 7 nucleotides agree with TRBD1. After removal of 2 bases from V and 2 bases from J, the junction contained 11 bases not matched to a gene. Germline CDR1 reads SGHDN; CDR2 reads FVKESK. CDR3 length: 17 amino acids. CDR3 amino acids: CASSQPEGQIAQETQYF. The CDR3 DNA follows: TGTGCCAGCAGCCAACCCGAGGGACAGATAGCACAAGAGACCCAGTACTTC.

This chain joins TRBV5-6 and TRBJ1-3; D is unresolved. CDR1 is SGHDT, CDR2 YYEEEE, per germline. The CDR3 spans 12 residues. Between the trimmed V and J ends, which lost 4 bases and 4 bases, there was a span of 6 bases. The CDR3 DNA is TGTGCCAGCAGCGTCCAAGGAAACACCATATATTTT. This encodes CASSVQGNTIYF.

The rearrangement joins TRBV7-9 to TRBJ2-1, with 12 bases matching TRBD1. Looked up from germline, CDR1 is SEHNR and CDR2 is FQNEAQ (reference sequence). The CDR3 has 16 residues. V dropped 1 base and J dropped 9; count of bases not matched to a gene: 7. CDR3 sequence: CASSLDVGQGAGEQFF. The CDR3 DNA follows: TGTGCCAGCAGCTTAGACGTGGGACAGGGGGCGGGTGAGCAGTTCTTC. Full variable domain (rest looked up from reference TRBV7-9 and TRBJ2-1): DTGVSQNPRHKITKRGQNVTFRCDPISEHNRLYWYRQTLGQGPEFLTYFQNEAQLEKSRLLSDRFSAERPKGSFSTLEIQRTEQGDSAMYLCASSLDVGQGAGEQFFGPGTRLTVL.

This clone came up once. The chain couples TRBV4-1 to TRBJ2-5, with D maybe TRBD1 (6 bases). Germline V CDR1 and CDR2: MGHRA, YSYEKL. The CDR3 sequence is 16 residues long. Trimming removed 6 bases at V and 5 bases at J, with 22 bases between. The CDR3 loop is CASSPALRPRGETQYF. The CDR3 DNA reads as TGCGCCAGCAGTCCCGCCCTACGACCAAGGGGGGAGACCCAGTACTTC.

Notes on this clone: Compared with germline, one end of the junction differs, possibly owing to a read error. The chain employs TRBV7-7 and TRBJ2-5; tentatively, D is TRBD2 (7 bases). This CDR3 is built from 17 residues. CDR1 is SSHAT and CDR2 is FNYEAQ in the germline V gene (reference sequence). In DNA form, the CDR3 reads TGTGCTAGCAGCTTAGTGTATGGGGGGGACAATGCGGAGACCCAGTACTTC. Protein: CASSLVYGGDNAETQYF. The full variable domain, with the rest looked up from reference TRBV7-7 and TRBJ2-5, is GAGVSQSPRYKVTKRGQDVTLRCDPISSHATLYWYQQALGQGPEFLTYFNYEAQPDKSGLPSDRFSAERPEGSISTLTIQRTEQRDSAMYRCASSLVYGGDNAETQYFGPGTRLLVL.

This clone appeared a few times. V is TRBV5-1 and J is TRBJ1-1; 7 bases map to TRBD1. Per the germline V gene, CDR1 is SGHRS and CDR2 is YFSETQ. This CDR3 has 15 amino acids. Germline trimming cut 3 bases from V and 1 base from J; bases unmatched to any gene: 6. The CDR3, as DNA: TGCGCCAGCAGCTCTGAGGGGGCCAGGAACACTGAAGCTTTCTTT. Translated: CASSSEGARNTEAFF.

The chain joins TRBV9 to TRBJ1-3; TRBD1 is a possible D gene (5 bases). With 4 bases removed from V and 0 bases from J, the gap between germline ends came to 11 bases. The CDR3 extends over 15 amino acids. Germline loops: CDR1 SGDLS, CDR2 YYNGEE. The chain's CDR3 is CASSWRGDSGNTIYF. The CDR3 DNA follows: TGTGCCAGCAGCTGGAGGGGAGACTCTGGAAACACCATATATTTT.

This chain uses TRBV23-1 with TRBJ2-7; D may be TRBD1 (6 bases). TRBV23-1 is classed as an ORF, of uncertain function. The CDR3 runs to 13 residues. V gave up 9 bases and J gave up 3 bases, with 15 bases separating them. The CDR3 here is CASIAGDGYEQYF. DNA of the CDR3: TGCGCCAGTATCGCAGGGGATGGCTACGAGCAGTACTTC.

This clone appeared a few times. The CDR3 bases are TGTGCCAGCAGCGCACGTAGCGGGGAGTCCTACAATGAGCAGTTCTTC. It translates to CASSARSGESYNEQFF. The chain carries TRBV9 and TRBJ2-1; 8 nucleotides line up with TRBD2. CDR1 is SGDLS, CDR2 YYNGEE, per germline. The J segment lost 1 base and the V segment lost 3 bases, leaving 6 bases of the junction unmatched. CDR3 length equals 16 residues.

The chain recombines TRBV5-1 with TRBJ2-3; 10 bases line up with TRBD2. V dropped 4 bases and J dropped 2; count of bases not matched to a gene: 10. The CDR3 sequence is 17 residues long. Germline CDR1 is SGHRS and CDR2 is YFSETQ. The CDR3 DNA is TGCGCCAGCAGCCCAGTCGGGCTAGCGGGGGACACAGATACGCAGTATTTT. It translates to CASSPVGLAGDTDTQYF.

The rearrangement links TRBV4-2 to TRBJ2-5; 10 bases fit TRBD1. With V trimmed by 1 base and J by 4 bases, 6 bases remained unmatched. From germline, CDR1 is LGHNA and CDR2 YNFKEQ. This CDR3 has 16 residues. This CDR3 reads CASSQAFWDRGETQYF. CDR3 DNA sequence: TGTGCCAGCAGCCAAGCGTTTTGGGACAGGGGAGAGACCCAGTACTTC.

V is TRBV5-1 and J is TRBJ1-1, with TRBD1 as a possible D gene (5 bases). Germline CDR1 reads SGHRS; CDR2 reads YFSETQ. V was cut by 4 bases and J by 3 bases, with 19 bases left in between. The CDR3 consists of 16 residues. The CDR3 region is CASSPGQGMMDTEAFF. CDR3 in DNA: TGCGCCAGCAGCCCCGGGCAGGGAATGATGGACACTGAAGCTTTCTTT.

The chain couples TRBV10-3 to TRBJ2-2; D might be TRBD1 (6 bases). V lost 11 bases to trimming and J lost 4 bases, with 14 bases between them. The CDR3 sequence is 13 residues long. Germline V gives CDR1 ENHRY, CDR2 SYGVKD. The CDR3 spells CAARGTSTGELFF. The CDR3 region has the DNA TGTGCCGCCAGGGGCACGTCCACCGGGGAGCTGTTTTTT.

CDR3 protein: CASSVGHRKETQYF. In DNA, the CDR3 is TGTGCCAGCAGCGTAGGACATAGAAAAGAGACCCAGTACTTC. The chain employs TRBV9 and TRBJ2-5; D is unresolved. There are 14 residues in the CDR3. Between the trimmed V and J ends, which lost 0 bases and 3 bases, there was a span of 9 bases. CDR1 and CDR2 from the germline V gene are SGDLS and YYNGEE.

The CDR3 bases are TGTGCCAGTAGTCCGCGACTGGGGAGCTCCTACAATGAGCAGTTCTTC. Translated, it gives CASSPRLGSSYNEQFF. This sequence joins TRBV19 and TRBJ2-1; tentative D call: TRBD2 (5 bases). CDR1 and CDR2 from the germline V gene are LNHDA and SQIVND (reference sequence). The V end was cut by 5 bases, the J end by 0 bases, with 14 bases between. This CDR3 comprises 16 residues.

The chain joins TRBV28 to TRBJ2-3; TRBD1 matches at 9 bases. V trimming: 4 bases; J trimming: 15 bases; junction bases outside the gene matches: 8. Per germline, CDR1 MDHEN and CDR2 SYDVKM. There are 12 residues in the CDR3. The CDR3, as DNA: TGTGCCAGCAGTTCCACGGGACAGGGTCCTTATTTT. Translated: CASSSTGQGPYF.

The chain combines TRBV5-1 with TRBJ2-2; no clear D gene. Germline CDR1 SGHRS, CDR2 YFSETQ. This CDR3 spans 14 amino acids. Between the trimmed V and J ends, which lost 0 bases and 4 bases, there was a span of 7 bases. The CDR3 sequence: CASSLGGSTGELFF. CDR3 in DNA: TGCGCCAGCAGCTTGGGCGGTAGCACCGGGGAGCTGTTTTTT.